What follows are 25 T cell receptor beta chains derived from one specimen sequenced in a study of CD8+CD57+ T cells in acquired aplastic anemia. Genomic DNA was employed as the template in profiling TCR beta VDJ and CDR3. A single record per CDR3 protein comes from TCRdb applying MiXCR to the reads. Here the sample spans 100,000 to 130,000 distinct CDR3 sequences, around 50% being singletons. Sequenced material: sorted CD4+, CD8+, or CD8+CD57+ T cells (not recorded which) from PBMCs. The receptors come from a human donor in good health, serving as a control.

The V call is TRBV9, the J call TRBJ2-1, with 13 bases that match TRBD2. The length of the CDR3 is 14 residues. The germline CDR1 and CDR2 sequences are SGDLS and YYNGEE. J lost 6 bases, V lost 3 bases, and 0 bases had no gene match. As DNA, the CDR3 is TGTGCCAGCAGCGGGACTAGCGGGGGCAATGAGCAGTTCTTC. Protein product: CASSGTSGGNEQFF.

This clonotype was counted only a few times. This chain joins TRBV6-2 or TRBV6-3 and TRBJ2-3; D is perhaps TRBD2 (6 bases). CDR3 length: 15 residues. Trimming removed 0 bases at V and 9 bases at J, with 16 bases between. Germline V CDR1 and CDR2: MNHEY, SVGEGT. CDR3 DNA sequence: TGTGCCAGCAGTTACTCGCTAGCGCTTCCGCCAACGCAGTATTTT. Its translation: CASSYSLALPPTQYF.

This clonotype showed up many times. The chain carries TRBV19 and TRBJ1-1; D call uncertain. The V gene's germline CDR1 is LNHDA and CDR2 SQIVND (reference sequence). The CDR3 spans 14 residues. Trimming left V 2 bases short and J 1 base short, with 8 bases between. The CDR3 nucleotides are TGTGCCAGTAGTATACCTTTCGCGAACACTGAAGCTTTCTTT. Its translation: CASSIPFANTEAFF.

This clonotype was found many times. J is TRBJ1-1 and V is TRBV15; 10 nucleotides line up with TRBD1. Germline CDR1 reads LNHNV; CDR2 reads YYDKDF (reference sequence). V gave up 8 bases and J gave up 6 bases; unmatched junction bases: 9. The CDR3 covers 14 residues. CDR3 residues: CATDRGLGRAEAFF. In DNA form, the CDR3 reads TGTGCCACCGACAGGGGGCTGGGGCGGGCTGAAGCTTTCTTT.

This clonotype has at least ten counts. This chain links TRBV24-1 with TRBJ2-6; 9 bases are a match to TRBD1. There are 21 residues in the CDR3. In germline, CDR1 is KGHDR, CDR2 SFDVKD. The trim removed 3 bases at V and 0 bases at J, leaving 14 bases unmatched. The CDR3 region has the DNA TGTGCCACCAGTGATCCAGTGGACAGGGGTCCGATTAGCTCTGGGGCCAACGTCCTGACTTTC. Translation: CATSDPVDRGPISSGANVLTF.

This clonotype was seen repeatedly, ten times or more. The genes are TRBV2 and TRBJ2-5, with D unresolved. Germline V CDR1 and CDR2: SNHLY, FYNNEI. The CDR3 covers 14 residues. Trimming left V 7 bases short and J 4 bases short, with 16 bases between. CDR3 sequence reads: CASTPPDRPETQYF. The CDR3 nucleotides read TGTGCCAGCACACCCCCAGATCGGCCAGAGACCCAGTACTTC.

The chain links TRBV24-1 to TRBJ2-5, with D uncertain. Trimming took off 7 bases at V and 5 bases at J, with 13 bases between the two ends. Germline CDR1 and CDR2: KGHDR and SFDVKD. The CDR3 extends over 13 amino acids. CDR3 loop: CATSLGSWETQYF. CDR3 nucleotide sequence: TGTGCCACCAGCCTTGGGTCATGGGAGACCCAGTACTTC.

This clonotype was observed a handful of times. The chain combines TRBV11-2 with TRBJ1-1, with 7 positions matching TRBD1. CDR1 and CDR2 (germline): SGHAT, FQNNGV. After removal of 6 bases from V and 2 bases from J, the junction contained 9 bases not matched to a gene. The CDR3 contains 15 residues. The CDR3 here is CASSLGQGVNTEAFF. CDR3 coding DNA: TGTGCCAGCAGTTTGGGTCAGGGGGTAAACACTGAAGCTTTCTTT.

A note on this clonotype: One end of the junction does not line up with germline, which may come from a read error. The chain uses TRBV7-6 and TRBJ2-5; 7 nucleotides align to TRBD1. Germline values: CDR1 SGHVS, CDR2 FNYEAQ. The CDR3 runs to 15 residues. The CDR3, as DNA: TGTACCAGCAGCTTGGGACAGAGTGGGGAAGAGACCCAGTACTTC. It encodes CTSSLGQSGEETQYF.

This clonotype was seen ten or more times. The CDR3 reads CASSLTMGDRGYTF. The CDR3 coding sequence is TGTGCCAGCAGCTTAACAATGGGGGACAGGGGCTACACCTTC. The chain combines TRBV7-9 with TRBJ1-2, with 8 nucleotides matching TRBD1. The CDR3 consists of 14 residues. The V gene's germline CDR1 is SEHNR and CDR2 FQNEAQ (reference sequence). The trim removed 2 bases at V and 8 bases at J, leaving 7 bases unmatched.

Only one count was recorded for this clonotype. This likely comes from a read error, as the CDR3 has no conserved phenylalanine or tryptophan at its end. V is TRBV4-1 and J is TRBJ1-6, with a possible D match to TRBD1 (6 bases). The CDR3 has 16 residues. Germline V CDR1 and CDR2: MGHRA, YSYEKL. V was trimmed by 3 bases and J by 8 bases, leaving 17 bases between them. CDR3 loop: CASSQMGHPLDSPLHL. The CDR3 DNA sequence: TGCGCCAGCAGCCAGATGGGACACCCTCTGGATTCACCCCTCCACTTG.

V gene TRBV19 combines with J gene TRBJ1-2, with D possibly being TRBD1 (6 bases). The length of the CDR3 is 12 residues. Germline loops: CDR1 LNHDA, CDR2 SQIVND (reference sequence). The germline V and J ends were trimmed by 8 bases and 6 bases, with 13 bases remaining between them. In nucleotides, the CDR3 is TGTGCCAGTTTGTCGGGGGGCGATGGCTACACCTTC. It is translated as CASLSGGDGYTF.

The chain uses TRBV7-6 and TRBJ2-5; TRBD2 is a possible D gene (6 bases). The CDR3 sequence is 15 residues long. Germline loops: CDR1 SGHVS, CDR2 FNYEAQ. Trimming stripped 3 bases from V and 2 bases from J, with 13 bases between. The DNA for the CDR3 is TGTGCCAGCAGCTTCACGGAGGGTAGGCAAGAGACCCAGTACTTC. The encoded protein is CASSFTEGRQETQYF.

This CDR3 reads CASSLEGGYTGELFF. CDR3 bases: TGCGCCAGCAGCTTGGAGGGGGGTTACACCGGGGAGCTGTTTTTT. The V gene is TRBV5-1, the J gene TRBJ2-2; D possibly uses TRBD1 or TRBD2 (6 bases each). With 0 bases removed from V and 3 bases from J, the gap between germline ends came to 9 bases. The length of the CDR3 is 15 residues. From germline, CDR1 is SGHRS and CDR2 YFSETQ.

For this clonotype: A read error is possible here, since a much larger clone lies one base away. The chain has TRBV5-1 and TRBJ2-2; possible D gene TRBD2, 5 bases. V lost 4 bases, J lost 7 bases, and 17 bases lay in between. The germline CDR1 and CDR2 sequences are SGHRS and YFSETQ. The CDR3 is 15 amino acids. The CDR3 spells CASSQDRAGDGELFF. The CDR3 coding sequence is TGCGCCAGCAGCCAAGATCGGGCCGGGGACGGGGAGCTGTTTTTT.

Concerning this clonotype itself: The junction and the germline gene differ at one end; a read error may be behind it. The chain recombines TRBV7-7 with TRBJ2-5; the D is unclear. This CDR3 is built from 13 residues. Germline V gene data show CDR1 as SSHAT and CDR2 as FNYEAQ (reference sequence). The CDR3 nucleotides are TGTGCTAGCAGCTCTAGGGCCCAGGAGACCCAGTACTTC. Residues: CASSSRAQETQYF.

The V gene is TRBV7-8, the J gene TRBJ1-1; 7 nucleotides match TRBD1. V dropped 5 bases and J dropped 5; count of bases not matched to a gene: 5. Germline CDR1 SGHVS, CDR2 FQNEAQ. The CDR3 is made up of 13 amino acids. This CDR3 reads CASSRDRTTEAFF. As DNA, the CDR3 is TGTGCCAGCAGCCGGGACAGAACTACTGAAGCTTTCTTT.

This clonotype was counted ten times or more. The chain recombines TRBV29-1 with TRBJ1-1; D is unclear. The CDR3 totals 12 residues. Per the germline V gene, CDR1 is SQVTM and CDR2 is ANQGSEA. V gave up 0 bases and J gave up 10 bases, with 12 bases separating them. CDR3 in amino acids: CSVEEGREGAFF. The CDR3 DNA sequence: TGCAGCGTTGAAGAGGGAAGGGAAGGAGCTTTCTTT.

Ten or more counts support this clonotype. The rearrangement joins TRBV11-2 to TRBJ2-7; D remains unclear. V lost 3 bases to trimming and J lost 2 bases, with 8 bases between them. In germline, CDR1 is SGHAT, CDR2 FQNNGV. The CDR3 covers 13 residues. This CDR3 reads CASSFIGAYEQYF. The CDR3 nucleotides read TGTGCCAGCAGCTTCATCGGCGCCTACGAGCAGTACTTC.

This clonotype has more than one count but fewer than ten. The rearrangement links TRBV5-4 to TRBJ1-1; D is uncertain. Germline-derived CDR1 and CDR2 are SGHNT and YYREEE (reference sequence). The germline V and J ends were trimmed by 3 bases and 0 bases, with 6 bases remaining between them. The CDR3 extends over 13 amino acids. The CDR3 DNA sequence: TGTGCCAGCAGCTCCCTAATGAACACTGAAGCTTTCTTT. Its translation: CASSSLMNTEAFF. Full variable domain (outside the CDR3, taken from reference TRBV5-4 and TRBJ1-1): ETGVTQSPTHLIKTRGQQVTLRCSSQSGHNTVSWYQQALGQGPQFIFQYYREEENGRGNFPPRFSGLQFPNYSSELNVNALELDDSALYLCASSSLMNTEAFFGQGTRLTVV.

The chain combines TRBV25-1 with TRBJ2-1, with 10 bases matching TRBD2. V gave up 6 bases and J gave up 10 bases; unmatched junction bases: 18. CDR3 length: 17 residues. Germline CDR1 and CDR2: MGHDK and SYGVNS. The CDR3 region is CASSLTSSGGAGGEQFF. CDR3 bases: TGTGCCAGCAGCTTAACGTCGAGCGGGGGGGCCGGGGGGGAGCAGTTCTTC.

The CDR3 nucleotides read TGTGCCAGCAGCGCTCGGGACAGGGCTTCACCCCTCCACTTT. Amino acid sequence: CASSARDRASPLHF. The rearrangement uses TRBV11-2 and TRBJ1-6; 9 bases line up with TRBD1. The V and J ends lost 5 bases and 9 bases, in that order; junction bases with no gene match: 5. The CDR3 runs to 14 residues. CDR1 and CDR2 from the germline V gene are SGHAT and FQNNGV.

At least ten counts were recorded for this clonotype. This sequence joins TRBV6-5 and TRBJ1-6; TRBD1 aligns across 9 bases. The CDR3 spans 16 residues. Germline CDR1 and CDR2: MNHEY and SVGAGI. The V gene end was trimmed by 0 bases and the J gene end by 3 bases; junction bases not matched to a gene: 0. The CDR3, as DNA: TGTGCCAGCAGTTACTCGACAGGGGGCTATAATTCACCCCTCCACTTT. Its translation is CASSYSTGGYNSPLHF.

The V and J genes are TRBV10-3 and TRBJ2-7; 10 bases agree with TRBD1. The CDR3 loop spans 15 amino acids. With V trimmed by 10 bases and J by 9 bases, 18 bases remained unmatched. Germline loops: CDR1 ENHRY, CDR2 SYGVKD. CDR3 coding DNA: TGTGCCAGCAGCTTCGCCGGGACAGGGGACCTTGGGCAGTACTTC. It is translated as CASSFAGTGDLGQYF.

This clonotype was picked up many times. In nucleotides, the CDR3 is TGTGCCAGCAGCTTGGCAGGACCGATGAGCTCCTACGAGCAGTACTTC. It specifies CASSLAGPMSSYEQYF. V usage is TRBV5-5 and J usage is TRBJ2-7; D ambiguous. The CDR3 is 16 amino acids. Trimming took 0 bases from V and 0 from J, leaving 13 bases between them. Germline V gene lookup returns CDR1 SGHKS and CDR2 YYEKEE (reference sequence).